One and the same sample provided the 21 T cell receptor beta chains below, sequenced in a study of T cell changes during pregnancy in multiple sclerosis. Some clones are missing from TCRdb's copy, which holds only in-frame ones; the method was immunoSEQ multiplex PCR. This repertoire shows about 100,000 clones, about 91% found once; its top ten account for around 3.1%. The sample was peripheral blood, taken in the second trimester of pregnancy. The receptors stem from a female donor with multiple sclerosis, enrolled in a pregnancy study.

Only one count was recorded for this clone. The chain combines TRBV5-1 with TRBJ2-7; weak D call: TRBD2 (8 bases). The CDR3 runs 14 residues. Trimming removed 3 bases from V and 6 bases from J, with 16 bases in between. The V gene's germline CDR1 is SGHRS and CDR2 YFSETQ. The CDR3: CASSSKGAGGEQYF. As DNA, the CDR3 is TGCGCCAGCAGCTCCAAGGGGGCGGGAGGCGAGCAGTACTTC.

V gene TRBV9 combines with J gene TRBJ2-1, with 9 nucleotides matching TRBD1. Germline assignment: CDR1 SGDLS and CDR2 YYNGEE. The CDR3 totals 15 residues. V shed 3 bases and J 7 bases; nucleotides not matched to a gene: 8. CDR3 residues: CASSEGTGLTNEQFF. DNA of the CDR3: TGTGCCAGCAGCGAGGGGACAGGGTTGACTAATGAGCAGTTCTTC.

The table lists this clone with a few counts. The CDR3 nucleotides read TGTGCCAGCAGCGAGGGGGCGCGGACTGAAGCTTTCTTT. It codes for CASSEGARTEAFF. The chain is built from TRBV7-6 and TRBJ1-1; 7 bases line up with TRBD1. The junction had 5 bases not matched to a gene; V was cut back by 5 bases and J by 5 bases. The CDR3 covers 13 residues. CDR1 and CDR2 (germline): SGHVS, FNYEAQ. The complete variable domain, with remaining parts taken from reference TRBV7-6 and TRBJ1-1, reads GAGVSQSPRYKVTKRGQDVALRCDPISGHVSLYWYRQALGQGPEFLTYFNYEAQQDKSGLPNDRFSAERPEGSISTLTIQRTEQRDSAMYRCASSEGARTEAFFGQGTRLTVV.

The gene calls are TRBV30 and TRBJ2-7; the match to TRBD1 covers 10 bases. The V segment lost 5 bases and the J segment 8 bases; nucleotides outside the gene matches: 6. Germline V gene data show CDR1 as GTSNPN and CDR2 as SVGIG (reference sequence). The CDR3 is 12 residues long. CDR3 protein: CAWGGTGVKQYF. CDR3 coding DNA: TGTGCCTGGGGGGGGACAGGGGTTAAGCAGTACTTC. The entire variable domain, with the rest obtained from reference TRBV30 and TRBJ2-7, is as follows: SQTIHQWPATLVQPVGSPLSLECTVEGTSNPNLYWYRQAAGRGLQLLFYSVGIGQISSEVPQNLSASRPQDRQFILSSKKLLLSDSGFYLCAWGGTGVKQYFGPGTRLTVT.

V and J are TRBV10-2 and TRBJ2-3, with D perhaps TRBD2 (5 bases). Between the trimmed V and J ends, which lost 4 bases and 0 bases, there was a span of 14 bases. This CDR3 region has 16 residues. The germline V gene has CDR1 WSHSY and CDR2 SAAADI. DNA for the CDR3: TGCGCCAGCAGTGCTTTCGAGCGGCCAAGCACAGATACGCAGTATTTT. Its translation is CASSAFERPSTDTQYF.

The chain couples TRBV5-1 to TRBJ2-5; 7 bases line up with TRBD1. V dropped 3 bases and J dropped 5; count of bases not matched to a gene: 19. Per germline, CDR1 SGHRS and CDR2 YFSETQ. This CDR3 has 18 residues. CDR3 loop: CASSWKKNLRGRGETQYF. For the CDR3, the DNA is TGCGCCAGCAGCTGGAAGAAGAACCTAAGGGGGCGCGGGGAGACCCAGTACTTC. Combining the CDR3 with reference TRBV5-1 and TRBJ2-5 gives the whole variable domain KAGVTQTPRYLIKTRGQQVTLSCSPISGHRSVSWYQQTPGQGLQFLFEYFSETQRNKGNFPGRFSGRQFSNSRSEMNVSTLELGDSALYLCASSWKKNLRGRGETQYFGPGTRLLVL.

The V call is TRBV5-8, the J call TRBJ2-5; D gene uncertain. CDR1 and CDR2 from the germline V gene are SGHTS and YDEGEE. V dropped 2 bases and J dropped 5 bases, with 10 bases sitting between them. CDR3 length equals 13 residues. CDR3 nucleotides: TGTGCCAGCAGCTTCCCAGAAGTGGAGACCCAGTACTTC. Translation: CASSFPEVETQYF.

V and J are TRBV19 and TRBJ1-1; 8 bases fit TRBD1. CDR1 and CDR2 from the germline V gene are LNHDA and SQIVND (reference sequence). Trimming cost V 10 bases and J 0 bases; bases outside gene matches: 16. The CDR3 is made up of 17 amino acids. In DNA, the CDR3 is TGTGCCACCCTAGTACGCCGGACAGGGAACATGAACACTGAAGCTTTCTTT. Translating gives CATLVRRTGNMNTEAFF.

This chain joins TRBV10-3 and TRBJ2-7, with TRBD1 matching over 11 bases. This CDR3 contains 15 residues. Germline CDR1 ENHRY, CDR2 SYGVKD. V lost 3 bases and J lost 4; bases outside the gene matches: 5. The CDR3 loop reads CAISDPGQGAYEQYF. CDR3 nucleotides: TGTGCCATCAGTGACCCCGGACAGGGGGCTTACGAGCAGTACTTC.

This chain links TRBV7-9 with TRBJ2-7; tentatively, D is TRBD2 (6 bases). V shed 5 bases and J shed 5 bases, with 19 bases lying between them. Per germline, CDR1 SEHNR and CDR2 FQNEAQ (reference sequence). The CDR3 has 15 residues. The CDR3 nucleotides are TGTGCCAGCAGCCCGATGGGGGGTATATTGGACGAGCAGTACTTC. It is translated as CASSPMGGILDEQYF.

The rearrangement links TRBV11-3 to TRBJ2-5; D is possibly TRBD1 (7 bases). The CDR3 extends over 17 amino acids. Trimming took 0 bases from V and 0 from J, leaving 14 bases between them. Germline V gene lookup returns CDR1 SGHNT and CDR2 YENEEA. The CDR3 DNA follows: TGTGCCAGCAGCTTAGATTACGCAGGGGGGTACCAAGAGACCCAGTACTTC. Amino acid sequence: CASSLDYAGGYQETQYF.

The chain recombines TRBV10-3 with TRBJ1-1; D uncertain. V was cut by 4 bases and J by 2 bases, with 8 bases left in between. The CDR3 consists of 13 residues. Germline V CDR1 and CDR2: ENHRY, SYGVKD. CDR3 coding DNA: TGTGCCATCAGTGGGGCTTACAACACTGAAGCTTTCTTT. Protein: CAISGAYNTEAFF.

This chain uses TRBV7-9 with TRBJ2-7, with 7 bases lining up with TRBD1. Germline trimming cut 0 bases from V and 3 bases from J; bases unmatched to any gene: 5. Germline lookup yields CDR1 SEHNR and CDR2 FQNEAQ (reference sequence). There are 15 residues in the CDR3. CDR3 in amino acids: CASSLAQGGYYEQYF. CDR3 nucleotide sequence: TGTGCCAGCAGCTTAGCGCAAGGGGGCTACTACGAGCAGTACTTC.

This chain uses TRBV7-6 with TRBJ2-3; D uncertain. CDR3 length: 12 residues. Deletions cut 5 bases from V and 6 bases from J, with 9 bases between. Germline V lookup: CDR1 SGHVS, CDR2 FNYEAQ. CDR3 nucleotides: TGTGCCAGCAGCACAATCCTGGATACGCAGTATTTT. This gives the protein CASSTILDTQYF. The full variable domain, its missing parts supplied by reference TRBV7-6 and TRBJ2-3, is GAGVSQSPRYKVTKRGQDVALRCDPISGHVSLYWYRQALGQGPEFLTYFNYEAQQDKSGLPNDRFSAERPEGSISTLTIQRTEQRDSAMYRCASSTILDTQYFGPGTRLTVL.

The chain has TRBV7-9 and TRBJ2-6, with 8 bases aligning to TRBD1. Germline trimming cut 1 base from V and 0 bases from J; bases unmatched to any gene: 2. Germline CDR1 is SEHNR and CDR2 is FQNEAQ (reference sequence). This CDR3 has 17 residues. The CDR3 region has the DNA TGTGCCAGCAGCTTAGGTACAGGGGGCTCTGGGGCCAACGTCCTGACTTTC. It yields the protein CASSLGTGGSGANVLTF.

V usage is TRBV19 and J usage is TRBJ1-1; D possibly corresponds to TRBD1 (5 bases). Germline V gene lookup returns CDR1 LNHDA and CDR2 SQIVND (reference sequence). Trimming stripped 7 bases from V and 1 base from J, with 13 bases between. This CDR3 is built from 14 residues. The CDR3 bases are TGTGCCAGTACCCCGGACACCTCGAACACTGAAGCTTTCTTT. This sequence encodes CASTPDTSNTEAFF.

Regarding this clone: The DNA is omitted, as the CDR3 cannot be located on it reliably, and the CDR3 follows TCRdb's listing. The chain uses TRBV5-8 and TRBJ2-2; the table's D call of TRBD2 was not tested on the DNA. The CDR3 length equals 12 residues, ends included. Germline V CDR1 and CDR2: SGHTS, YDEGEE. The CDR3: CASSLAPGSCFF.

This clone is a singleton in its sample. The rearrangement joins TRBV28 to TRBJ1-1, with D perhaps TRBD1 (5 bases). The CDR3 consists of 13 residues. Germline V gene lookup returns CDR1 MDHEN and CDR2 SYDVKM. V lost 10 bases and J 4 bases, leaving 16 bases between the germline ends. The CDR3 region has the DNA TGTGCCATATTCGGGCAGGGAGGCACTGAAGCTTTCTTT. This sequence encodes CAIFGQGGTEAFF.

In DNA form, the CDR3 reads TGTGCCAGCAGTCCTGGACAGGGGAACACCGGGGAGCTGTTTTTT. Its translation: CASSPGQGNTGELFF. J is TRBJ2-2 and V is TRBV27, with 8 bases fitting TRBD1. The CDR3 covers 15 residues. The trim removed 5 bases at V and 1 base at J, leaving 3 bases unmatched. Germline V CDR1 and CDR2: MNHEY, SMNVEV (reference sequence).

This chain connects TRBV25-1 to TRBJ2-5; no firm D call. The CDR3 length is 13 residues. V dropped 4 bases and J dropped 3 bases, with 9 bases sitting between them. The germline V gene has CDR1 MGHDK and CDR2 SYGVNS. CDR3 DNA sequence: TGTGCCAGCAGTGTCCCCCCCAAAGAGACCCAGTACTTC. It encodes CASSVPPKETQYF.

The table lists this clone with a count of one. J is TRBJ1-2 and V is TRBV6-1, with TRBD1 identical over 10 bases. This CDR3 has 14 residues. With 3 bases clipped from V and 3 bases from J, the junction kept 1 base outside the gene matches. The germline V gene encodes CDR1 MNHNS and CDR2 SASEGT. CDR3 bases: TGTGCCAGCAGTGACGGGACAGGGGACTATGGCTACACCTTC. Its protein product is CASSDGTGDYGYTF.